The rows below give T cell receptor beta chains drawn from one sample of a study of identical twins. TCRdb reprocessed the 5' RACE reads with MiXCR, giving one entry per CDR3 protein. The table includes around 490,000 distinct CDR3 sequences, 20% to 25% detected once. The sample was also reused in another study, on yellow fever vaccine responses in identical twins.

Sequencing used CD4+ T cells sorted from blood. The source of these receptors is a woman aged 18 to 35 in good health. The conserved cysteine and the conserved F or W are not part of the CDR3 here. Each record gives: CDR3 length, V gene, CDR3 protein.

len: 10; v_gene: TRBV12-3/TRBV12-4; CDR3aa: ASNRDTGELF
len: 10; v_gene: TRBV12-3/TRBV12-4; CDR3aa: ASSSRSIRAF
len: 14; v_gene: TRBV6-2/TRBV6-3; CDR3aa: ASSYSSTRGNEKLF
len: 12; v_gene: TRBV5-1; CDR3aa: ASSLNSGEDTQY
len: 13; v_gene: TRBV5-1; CDR3aa: ASSVGQGINEKLF
len: 14; v_gene: TRBV3-1; CDR3aa: ASSQVPLAGVDTQY
len: 14; v_gene: TRBV12-3/TRBV12-4; CDR3aa: ASSRGRTGGAGGYT
len: 14; v_gene: TRBV28; CDR3aa: ASSPAFDRFYNEQF
len: 15; v_gene: TRBV20-1; CDR3aa: SARGWQQHAAYNEQF
len: 14; v_gene: TRBV20-1; CDR3aa: SARARGTSGSNTQY
len: 13; v_gene: TRBV2; CDR3aa: ASSFQAGGLDEQF
len: 12; v_gene: TRBV20-1; CDR3aa: SARDGRTDYPRF
len: 12; v_gene: TRBV28; CDR3aa: ASSSWDSNQPQH
len: 10; v_gene: TRBV6-6; CDR3aa: ASSYEGNIQY
len: 14; v_gene: TRBV7-9; CDR3aa: ASSLGSGGLYNEQF
len: 12; v_gene: TRBV5-1; CDR3aa: ASSFGTSKNIQY
len: 13; v_gene: TRBV6-1; CDR3aa: ASSEASGMTGELF
len: 12; v_gene: TRBV2; CDR3aa: ASSAARVQETQY
len: 13; v_gene: TRBV7-9; CDR3aa: ASRTGTGGSDTQY
len: 9; v_gene: TRBV12-3/TRBV12-4; CDR3aa: ASSFGFVAF
len: 9; v_gene: TRBV12-3/TRBV12-4; CDR3aa: ASSHRGPQH
len: 14; v_gene: TRBV2; CDR3aa: ASSELRGRNTGELF
len: 14; v_gene: TRBV4-1; CDR3aa: ASSQPGTSGHNEQF
len: 12; v_gene: TRBV7-2; CDR3aa: ASRSPSGANVLT
len: 14; v_gene: TRBV5-1; CDR3aa: ASSFVRDRVSGELF
len: 10; v_gene: TRBV18; CDR3aa: ASSRPPETQY
len: 11; v_gene: TRBV5-1; CDR3aa: ASSSDRDYEQY
len: 13; v_gene: TRBV25-1; CDR3aa: ASSEYPGVTGELF
len: 13; v_gene: TRBV27; CDR3aa: ASRKDRLANYGYT
len: 13; v_gene: TRBV20-1; CDR3aa: SATPGTGGSEEQY